The source of this T cell receptor beta chain is a study of shared clonotypes between healthy human individuals. This table comes from immunoSEQ multiplex PCR, and its TCRdb copy is limited to in-frame clones, with some not included. The sample contains some 1,600,000 clones, under 99% of which appear only once. Germline assignment: CDR1 MDHEN and CDR2 SYDVKM. The CDR3 spans 13 residues. Losses at the gene ends were 5 bases for V and 15 bases for J; bases not matched to a gene: 13. The investigators split CD4+ cells into a CD45RA+ naive subset and a CD45RA-negative memory subset. The specimen sequenced was naive CD4+ T cells sorted from blood. Indicated subset: CD45RA+ positively selected. This TCR was sampled from a man between 25 and 39 years old in good health. V gene TRBV28 combines with J gene TRBJ2-1, with 7 bases fitting TRBD2. This chain's CDR3 is CASSPIGRELPFF. CDR3 nucleotides: TGTGCCAGCAGTCCAATTGGGCGGGAGTTACCGTTCTTC.